The next 23 T cell receptor beta chains were all read from a single sample in a study of CDR3 diversity in severe acne. TCRdb reanalysed the PCR reads using MiXCR and keeps one entry per CDR3 protein. The sample holds approximately 97,000 distinct CDR3 sequences, 45% to 60% seen once. Input material: blood. These receptors originate from a male donor with acne.

This clonotype was observed at least ten times. The chain employs TRBV30 and TRBJ2-7; D not resolved. The V gene lost 2 bases and the J gene lost 1 base, with 12 bases spanning the gap. CDR3 size: 14 residues. CDR1 and CDR2 from the germline V gene are GTSNPN and SVGIG (reference sequence). The CDR3 DNA is TGTGCCTGGAGTTTAACCCCTAGTTCCTACGAGCAGTACTTC. The encoded protein is CAWSLTPSSYEQYF. Complete variable domain (other parts from reference TRBV30 and TRBJ2-7): SQTIHQWPATLVQPVGSPLSLECTVEGTSNPNLYWYRQAAGRGLQLLFYSVGIGQISSEVPQNLSASRPQDRQFILSSKKLLLSDSGFYLCAWSLTPSSYEQYFGPGTRLTVT.

Concerning this clonotype: One end of the junction is discordant with germline, which a read error may explain. CDR3 nucleotide sequence: TGTGCCAGCAAAGCAGGGGGACGCTACGAGCAGTGCTTC. Encoded protein: CASKAGGRYEQCF. The chain couples TRBV10-2 to TRBJ2-7; TRBD1 aligns across 7 bases. The CDR3 spans 13 residues. Germline-derived CDR1 and CDR2 are WSHSY and SAAADI.

Notes on this clonotype: A read error is possible here, since a much larger clone lies one base away. The conserved final phenylalanine or tryptophan is absent from the CDR3, which likely points to a read error. This chain uses TRBV7-9 with TRBJ2-1; the match to TRBD1 covers 10 bases. The CDR3 sequence is 15 residues long. J gave up 7 bases and V 5 bases, and 8 bases lay outside the gene matches. Per germline, CDR1 SEHNR and CDR2 FQNEAQ (reference sequence). The CDR3 region is CASSPDRGRDNEQFC. CDR3 nucleotides: TGTGCCAGCAGCCCCGACAGGGGGCGTGATAATGAGCAGTTCTGC.

The V and J genes are TRBV12-3 or TRBV12-4 and TRBJ2-6; the D is unclear. CDR3 size: 12 residues. Trimming shortened V by 3 bases and J by 12 bases, and 9 bases separated the two germline ends. CDR3 sequence: CASSFTFRVLTF. The CDR3, as DNA: TGTGCCAGCAGTTTCACATTCCGCGTCCTGACTTTC.

The CDR3 DNA is TGCAGTGCTAGAGTCGGAGGGTCAGGGGGCGAGCAGTACTTC. The encoded protein is CSARVGGSGGEQYF. The rearrangement uses TRBV20-1 and TRBJ2-7, with D perhaps matching TRBD1 (7 bases). V was trimmed by 1 base and J by 6 bases, leaving 16 bases between them. This CDR3 is built from 14 residues. Germline values: CDR1 DFQATT, CDR2 SNEGSKA (reference sequence).

About this clonotype: A read error is possible here, since a much larger clone lies one base away. This chain uses TRBV24-1 with TRBJ2-2; 10 positions agree with TRBD2. After removal of 7 bases from V and 5 bases from J, the junction contained 6 bases not matched to a gene. CDR1 KGHDR and CDR2 SFDVKD come from the germline V gene. The CDR3 contains 15 residues. The CDR3 sequence: CATRHGLAVTGELFF. The CDR3 DNA follows: TGTGCCACCAGGCACGGACTAGCGGTTACCGGGGAGCTGTTTTTT.

This clonotype was detected only once. V and J are TRBV29-1 and TRBJ2-3; D may be TRBD2 (6 bases). The CDR3 has 13 amino acids. Germline CDR1 and CDR2: SQVTM and ANQGSEA. CDR3 residues: CAAGSSGTDTQYF. The CDR3 DNA reads as TGCGCCGCCGGGTCTAGCGGCACAGATACGCAGTATTTT.

The chain uses TRBV12-3 or TRBV12-4 and TRBJ2-3; TRBD2 matches 7 bases. This CDR3 spans 16 amino acids. With V trimmed by 3 bases and J by 4 bases, 10 bases remained unmatched. CDR3 nucleotide sequence: TGTGCCAGCAGTTTGGTTAGCGGGCGTCACGCAGATACGCAGTATTTT. It codes for CASSLVSGRHADTQYF.

The V call is TRBV7-9, the J call TRBJ2-7; D gene uncertain. This CDR3 has 16 amino acids. Germline V lookup: CDR1 SEHNR, CDR2 FQNEAQ (reference sequence). Trimming cost V 5 bases and J 3 bases, with 20 bases left between them. CDR3 nucleotide sequence: TGTGCCAGCAGCCAAAAAATCGGGCAATTTCTCTACGAGCAGTACTTC. This codes for CASSQKIGQFLYEQYF.

This chain links TRBV25-1 with TRBJ1-4; D is undetermined. The CDR3 runs 12 residues. The germline V gene has CDR1 MGHDK and CDR2 SYGVNS. V lost 4 bases to trimming and J lost 14 bases, with 14 bases between them. The CDR3 is CASSGDYGYLFF. For the CDR3, the DNA is TGTGCCAGCAGTGGAGATTATGGCTATCTGTTTTTT.

This chain uses TRBV20-1 with TRBJ1-5, with 12 bases matching TRBD1. The CDR3 sequence is 15 residues long. Germline V CDR1 and CDR2: DFQATT, SNEGSKA (reference sequence). The junction had 4 bases not matched to a gene; V was cut back by 6 bases and J by 1 base. CDR3 sequence: CSATGQGASNQPQHF. The CDR3, as DNA: TGCAGTGCAACGGGACAGGGGGCGAGCAATCAGCCCCAGCATTTT.

This clonotype was observed many times. This chain's CDR3 is CASGPQFRPQHF. In DNA form, the CDR3 reads TGTGCCAGCGGTCCCCAGTTTAGGCCCCAGCATTTT. The V gene is TRBV28, the J gene TRBJ1-5; D gene uncertain. The CDR3 runs to 12 residues. Germline V gene lookup returns CDR1 MDHEN and CDR2 SYDVKM. Trimming took 8 bases from V and 9 from J, leaving 14 bases between them.

The rearrangement joins TRBV7-2 to TRBJ2-7; D might be TRBD1 (6 bases). The CDR3 runs to 15 residues. CDR1 is SGHTA and CDR2 is FQGNSA in the germline V gene. V was shortened by 5 bases and J by 2 bases, with 16 bases between the two germline ends. The CDR3 coding sequence is TGTGCCAGCAGCATCTACAGGGCCACACCCTACGAGCAGTACTTC. Protein product: CASSIYRATPYEQYF.

Turning to this clonotype: Because it lacks the conserved phenylalanine or tryptophan at the end, this CDR3 is likely a read error. The V and J genes are TRBV5-1 and TRBJ2-4, with D unresolved. The CDR3 is made up of 14 amino acids. Germline assignment: CDR1 SGHRS and CDR2 YFSETQ. Trimming took 0 bases from V and 6 from J, leaving 10 bases between them. For the CDR3, the DNA is TGCGCCAGCAGCTTGGGGGGTTTCGGAAACATTCAGTACCTC. Amino acid sequence: CASSLGGFGNIQYL.

V gene TRBV20-1 combines with J gene TRBJ2-7, with unresolved D. CDR1 is DFQATT, CDR2 SNEGSKA, per germline (reference sequence). V lost 5 bases and J 0 bases, leaving 11 bases between the germline ends. The CDR3 loop spans 13 amino acids. The CDR3 spells CSALGISSYEQYF. Written as DNA, the CDR3 is TGCAGTGCTCTTGGGATTAGCTCCTACGAGCAGTACTTC.

This clonotype occurred a few times. The rearrangement uses TRBV27 and TRBJ1-2; D is ambiguous. The CDR3 is 14 residues long. The V gene lost 0 bases and the J gene lost 6 bases, with 11 bases spanning the gap. The germline V gene has CDR1 MNHEY and CDR2 SMNVEV (reference sequence). The chain's CDR3 is CASSLSRGIDGYTF. DNA of the CDR3: TGTGCCAGCAGTTTATCACGGGGAATAGATGGCTACACCTTC.

CDR3 in DNA: TGCGCCAGCAGCCAAGACTCCGGGAAACGCACAGATACGCAGTATTTT. Amino acids: CASSQDSGKRTDTQYF. The chain has TRBV4-1 and TRBJ2-3, with a tentative D call TRBD2 (5 bases). Per germline, CDR1 MGHRA and CDR2 YSYEKL. The CDR3 contains 16 residues. Trimming removed 0 bases from V and 1 base from J, with 11 bases in between.

The J gene is TRBJ2-7, the V gene TRBV2; 9 bases are a match to TRBD2. TRBJ2-1 explains the end of the DNA better; the J call may be wrong. Germline V gene lookup returns CDR1 SNHLY and CDR2 FYNNEI. The CDR3 is 14 residues long. The CDR3 DNA is TGTGCCAGCGCCTCGGGCGGGAGGGCCTATGAGCAGTTCTTC. It encodes CASASGGRAYEQFF.

CDR3 sequence reads: CASSTKDGETQYF. CDR3 DNA: TGTGCCAGTAGTACAAAGGACGGGGAGACCCAGTACTTC. The chain employs TRBV19 and TRBJ2-5; D is unresolved. This CDR3 is built from 13 residues. V was shortened by 4 bases and J by 5 bases, with 11 bases between the two germline ends. The germline gives CDR1 LNHDA, CDR2 SQIVND (reference sequence).

To note about this clonotype: Since a much larger clone is just one base distant, this may be a read error. This chain connects TRBV10-3 to TRBJ2-7; 7 bases are a match to TRBD1. Trimming took 5 bases from V and 4 from J; bases not matched to a gene: 11. Germline V gene lookup returns CDR1 ENHRY and CDR2 SYGVKD. The CDR3 length is 15 residues. CDR3 sequence reads: CAISSGTAQFYEQYF. CDR3 sequence (DNA): TGTGCCATCAGTTCGGGGACAGCCCAGTTTTACGAGCAGTACTTC.

Turning to this clonotype: It may be a read error: a sequence one base away is much more abundant. The chain carries TRBV7-8 and TRBJ1-6; unclear D gene. CDR1 is SGHVS, CDR2 FQNEAQ, per germline. CDR3 length equals 12 residues. Trimming cost V 7 bases and J 14 bases, with 15 bases left between them. The CDR3 region is CASNLWEESLHF. CDR3 nucleotide sequence: TGTGCCAGCAACTTGTGGGAGGAGTCCCTCCACTTT. The whole variable domain, remainder taken from reference TRBV7-8 and TRBJ1-6, is GAGVSQSPRYKVAKRGQDVALRCDPISGHVSLFWYQQALGQGPEFLTYFQNEAQLDKSGLPSDRFFAERPEGSVSTLKIQRTQQEDSAVYLCASNLWEESLHFGNGTRLTVT.

This clonotype was counted only a few times. The chain links TRBV12-5 to TRBJ2-1; 9 bases map to TRBD1. J lost 0 bases, V lost 6 bases, and 3 bases had no gene match. There are 15 residues in the CDR3. Germline loops: CDR1 LGHNT, CDR2 FRNRAP. The DNA for the CDR3 is TGTGCTAGTGGCCCGGGACAGGGCTCCTACAATGAGCAGTTCTTC. The encoded protein is CASGPGQGSYNEQFF. The entire variable domain, with the rest obtained from reference TRBV12-5 and TRBJ2-1, is as follows: DARVTQTPRHKVTEMGQEVTMRCQPILGHNTVFWYRQTMMQGLELLAYFRNRAPLDDSGMPKDRFSAEMPDATLATLKIQPSEPRDSAVYFCASGPGQGSYNEQFFGPGTRLTVL.

The chain couples TRBV9 to TRBJ1-2; D is possibly TRBD1 (5 bases). Germline V lookup: CDR1 SGDLS, CDR2 YYNGEE. This CDR3 contains 19 residues. V lost 3 bases to trimming and J lost 0 bases, with 24 bases between them. The CDR3 region is CASSGAGTEVEGPNYGYTF. The CDR3 nucleotides are TGTGCCAGCAGCGGAGCCGGGACGGAGGTCGAGGGACCTAACTATGGCTACACCTTC.